This TCR beta chain was retrieved from a study of glioma-infiltrating T cells after dendritic cell vaccination. Study at large: Dendritic cell vaccination trial patients had either newly diagnosed or recurrent glioblastoma. Study results and limitations: Only a small number of patients had complete blood and tumor samples.

For this clone: The antigen is undetermined.

The junction had 5 bases not matched to a gene; V was cut back by 4 bases and J by 6 bases. This CDR3 is built from 14 residues. Germline CDR1 and CDR2: SGDLS and YYNGEE. The primer mix had 60 V beta and 13 J beta primers. Only in-frame clones appear in the TCRdb table, and some are missing; sequencing was by immunoSEQ multiplex PCR. Of tens of thousands of clones listed, 85% to 90% are singletons. Time point: after dendritic cell vaccination, including at tumor progression/relapse. This specimen consisted of blood, obtained after dendritic cell vaccination. The rearrangement joins TRBV9 to TRBJ2-7; TRBD1 matches at 12 bases. The sequence came from a human donor with glioblastoma. The chain's CDR3 is CASSSGTGGPEQYF. CDR3 sequence (DNA): TGTGCCAGCAGCTCCGGGACAGGGGGCCCCGAGCAGTACTTC.